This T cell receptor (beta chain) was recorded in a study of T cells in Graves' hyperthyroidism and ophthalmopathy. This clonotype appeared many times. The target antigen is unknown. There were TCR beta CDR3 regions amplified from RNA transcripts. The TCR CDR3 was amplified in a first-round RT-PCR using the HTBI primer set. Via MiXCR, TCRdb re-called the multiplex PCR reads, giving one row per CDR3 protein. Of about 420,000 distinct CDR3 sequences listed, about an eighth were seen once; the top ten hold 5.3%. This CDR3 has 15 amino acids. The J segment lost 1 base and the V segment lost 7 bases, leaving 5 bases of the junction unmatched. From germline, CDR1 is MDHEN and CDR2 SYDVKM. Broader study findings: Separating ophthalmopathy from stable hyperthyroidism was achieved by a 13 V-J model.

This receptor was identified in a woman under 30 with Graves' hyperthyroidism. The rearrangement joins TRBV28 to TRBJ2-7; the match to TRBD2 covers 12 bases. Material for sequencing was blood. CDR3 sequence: CASTPLAGGSYEQYF. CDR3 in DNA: TGTGCCAGCACCCCACTAGCGGGAGGATCCTACGAGCAGTACTTC.